This TCR beta chain was identified during a study of PD-L1 blockade in urothelial cancer. Study context: Blood was subjected to analysis at 3 weeks (second dose) and 6 weeks following treatment start.

This clone came up once. A junction boundary mismatches the germline segment, possibly from a read error. Time point: pretreatment peripheral blood. Individual patients had between 1 and 8 samples, taken pretreatment and on-treatment. The CDR3 extends over 14 amino acids. The V gene's germline CDR1 is SEHNR and CDR2 FQNEAQ (reference sequence). The table came from immunoSEQ multiplex PCR; TCRdb's copy has only in-frame clones and leaves some out. The table includes about 95,000 clones, about 90% detected once. The receptor's source is a man aged 55-75 years with urothelial cancer. This sample comprised PBMCs, obtained around atezolizumab (anti-PD-L1) treatment. V usage is TRBV7-9 and J usage is TRBJ2-3; perhaps TRBD1 as D (6 bases). The DNA of the CDR3 is TGTGCCAGCATCTTAAGGCAGGGGCCAGATACGCAGTATTTT. Translating gives CASILRQGPDTQYF.